This T cell receptor (beta chain) was profiled in a study of CD8 T cells in Susac syndrome. In the study overall: Intravenous immunoglobulin alone or corticosteroids were being given to patients with Susac syndrome at blood draw, unless they were therapy-naive.

Study-level points and caveats: Among active patients and in TEMRA cells, CD8+ clonal expansion in Susac reached its peak.

CDR1 and CDR2 from the germline V gene are KGHDR and SFDVKD. The CDR3 sequence is 15 residues long. The V gene lost 4 bases and the J gene lost 0 bases, with 9 bases spanning the gap. Reverse transcription of 0.5 to 1 ug RNA was performed with random hexamers. A single record per CDR3 protein comes from TCRdb applying MiXCR to the immunoSEQ multiplex PCR reads. The data show about 83,000 distinct CDR3 sequences, with 90% to 97% seen just once and about 0.39% held by the top ten. As for this clonotype: Its matching antigen is unknown.

The TCR sequence derives from a human donor with Susac syndrome. This rearrangement joins TRBV24-1 to TRBJ2-1, with TRBD2 as a possible D gene (6 bases). The sample comprised CD8+ T cells from PBMCs. In DNA, the CDR3 is TGTGCCACCAGTGAGCTCGGGAGCTCCTACAATGAGCAGTTCTTC. Translating gives CATSELGSSYNEQFF.